The sequence of this T cell receptor (beta chain) was determined in a study of blood T cell repertoires in COVID-19. At the level of the study: Spain, Italy and the United States supplied samples that represented acute and convalescent COVID-19.

The CDR3 sequence is 16 residues long. V was clipped by 4 bases and J by 6 bases; unmatched bases: 12. Germline V gives CDR1 SGDLS, CDR2 YYNGEE. Authors' data handling: Nucleated cell number was recorded as an estimate derived from reference gene primer amplification. The assay was immunoSEQ multiplex PCR, and TCRdb's table has in-frame clones only and misses some. The V and J calls and clone size come from that table; D and trimming were worked out from the DNA. The sample has about 380,000 clones, 85% to 90% seen once. This clonotype originated in a woman between 18 and 30 years old who had recovered from COVID-19. The V and J genes are TRBV9 and TRBJ1-2, with TRBD1 matching over 10 bases. Sample: PBMCs or T cells enriched from blood (not recorded which). CDR3 protein: CASSLHPRDRGNGYTF. The CDR3 DNA is TGTGCCAGCAGCCTCCACCCCCGGGACAGGGGAAATGGCTACACCTTC.